This T cell receptor (beta chain) was observed in a study of spatial heterogeneity in lung cancer (dated by TCRdb to the late 2010s). Some background on the complete study: The donors were some 70 patients from the lung TRACERx cohort who had early-stage, untreated non-small cell lung cancer. More beta-chain than alpha-chain transcripts were consistently detected, likely reflecting higher beta-chain transcript abundance. The study quantitatively compared TCR alpha and beta repertoires across multiple tumor regions, matched nontumor lung and blood in non-small cell lung cancer. In the raw uncorrected reads, each unique combination of TCR and UMI appeared on average more than ten times. Follow-up PBMC samples were sequenced whenever available, with a median time to follow-up of approximately two years after resection. Both alpha and beta chains were TCR-sequenced in fewer than 250 tumor regions, approximately 68 matched nontumor lung samples and around 50 PBMC samples obtained at surgery. TCR repertoire features were related to nonsynonymous mutation counts determined by whole-exome sequencing of tumor tissue.

The table lists this clonotype with many counts. The antigen it binds to is not known. It has no much larger one-base neighbor in the sample; base qualities were not kept. Preparation of the library involved 5' RACE. TCRdb lists the instrument as NextSeq 500. To allow correction of PCR and sequencing errors, the TCR library protocol tagged every TCR cDNA molecule with a unique molecular identifier. Per the source publication's procedure: TCR identification, UMI-based error correction and CDR3 extraction were all carried out with Decombinator tools. TCRs above a frequency of 2 per 1,000, corresponding to the top 1% of the tumor frequency distribution, were defined as expanded. Each repertoire was subsampled 100 times to 5,000 TCRs, after which Renyi diversity was computed with the R vegan package. To build CDR3 similarity networks, amino acid triplet string-kernel similarity was used, and CDR3s were connected when their pairwise similarity was above 0.82. The raw public reads went through TCRdb reprocessing: fastp at Q25, MiXCR clone calling, in-frame beta chains kept. Duplicate CDR3 protein sequences are folded into a single record with the most common DNA and genes. In this record, the V and J calls reflect TCRdb's handling and not the investigators' own analysis. Within this sample are just over 70,000 distinct CDR3 sequences, with around 8.9% of them counted one time only. Of the sample, 1.5% to 2% is held by the ten largest clones.

From the cysteine up to the phenylalanine, the CDR3 has a length of 14 residues. Only the CDR3 part of the read is kept: 42 bases, read in frame from the first base. After removal of 5 bases from V and 11 bases from J, the junction retains 13 bases not matched to a gene. Findings and caveats that apply to the study as a whole: Confirming at a functional level the hypothesis that regional TCRs recognize regional mutations was considered to require additional single-cell paired TCR alpha and beta sequencing. Ubiquitous expanded tumor TCRs showed up in blood more often at tumor resection than at routine follow-up. Only 14 patients were included in comparisons of baseline and follow-up blood repertoires.

The sample's time point label, decoded: blood at routine non-recurrence follow-up after resection. TCR sequencing used whole RNA extracted from tumor and nontumor lung tissue, or from cryopreserved PBMC samples, without cell sorting. Only patients with enough RNA available from two or more tumor regions were chosen for TCR sequencing. The sample was PBMCs, taken at follow-up. This receptor was identified in a female donor with early-stage non-small cell lung cancer. The chain is made from TRBV12-3 or TRBV12-4 and TRBJ1-2; 8 middle bases align to TRBD1. The CDR3 here reads CASSAGTGSWRYTF. The base sequence is TGTGCCAGCAGTGCCGGGACAGGATCATGGCGGTACACCTTC.